One sample yielded the 31 T cell receptor beta chains listed below, sequenced in a study of T cell responses to AZD1222 COVID-19 vaccine listed by TCRdb under 2021. The time point label for this specimen denotes: about 28 days (+/-7) after the second vaccine dose. Per the publication, the treatment or condition label means: meningococcal conjugate vaccine given as trial control. The library was made by the immunoSEQ multiplex PCR assay. The clones in this table, taken by TCRdb from immuneACCESS, are in-frame only. Not every clone is retained; where verified, under half of the shortfall comes from an unresolved V gene, and the cause of the rest is unknown. For this sample there are about 190,000 clones; around nine tenths appear just once. The ten largest clones take up roughly 4% of the sample. The sequences come from peripheral blood, collected 28 days after the second dose of the MenACWY control vaccine. Receptor source: an adult who received the MenACWY meningococcal vaccine as a control.

V is TRBV14 and J is TRBJ2-1; TRBD2 is a possible D gene (5 bases). Germline CDR1 SGHDN, CDR2 FVKESK. V was pared by 4 bases and J by 8 bases, with 15 bases between. The length of the CDR3 is 14 residues. CDR3 in DNA: TGTGCCAGCAGCCGGACCCTTCTAGCACATGAGCAGTTCTTC. This encodes CASSRTLLAHEQFF.

The rearrangement uses TRBV29-1 and TRBJ1-2; maybe TRBD1 (5 bases). V was cut by 7 bases and J by 2 bases, with 11 bases left in between. Germline V gene sequence: CDR1 SQVTM, CDR2 ANQGSEA. The CDR3 totals 12 residues. CDR3 sequence (DNA): TGCAGCGCCCGACAGAGGAACTATGGCTACACCTTC. Its translation is CSARQRNYGYTF.

The CDR3 region is CASSLGTGAGSREQYF. In DNA form, the CDR3 reads TGTGCCAGCAGCCTAGGAACAGGGGCGGGTTCACGCGAGCAGTACTTC. The chain has TRBV5-6 and TRBJ2-7; 7 bases agree with TRBD1. There are 16 residues in the CDR3. V gave up 4 bases and J gave up 6 bases; unmatched junction bases: 16. Germline V gives CDR1 SGHDT, CDR2 YYEEEE.

CDR3 residues: CASSLEPAGGYGEQFF. CDR3 sequence (DNA): TGTGCCAGCAGTCTCGAACCAGCGGGTGGATACGGTGAGCAGTTCTTC. The rearrangement links TRBV6-6 to TRBJ2-1, with D perhaps TRBD2 (6 bases). Trimming shortened V by 5 bases and J by 9 bases, and 23 bases separated the two germline ends. The CDR3 consists of 16 residues. CDR1 is MNHNY and CDR2 is SVGAGI in the germline V gene (reference sequence).

In this sample, this clone turned up once. V is TRBV7-2 and J is TRBJ2-3; D unclear. CDR1 is SGHTA and CDR2 is FQGNSA in the germline V gene. CDR3 length equals 15 residues. V was trimmed by 6 bases and J by 0 bases, leaving 13 bases between them. CDR3 protein: CASRKEVASTDTQYF. DNA of the CDR3: TGTGCCAGCAGGAAAGAGGTGGCAAGCACAGATACGCAGTATTTT.

The chain employs TRBV2 and TRBJ1-5; maybe TRBD1 (5 bases). This CDR3 contains 15 residues. V was shortened by 6 bases and J by 3 bases, with 15 bases between the two germline ends. The germline V gene encodes CDR1 SNHLY and CDR2 FYNNEI. CDR3 amino acids: CASSESQGANQPQHF. CDR3 in DNA: TGTGCCAGCAGCGAATCTCAGGGAGCCAATCAGCCCCAGCATTTT.

This sequence joins TRBV6-2 or TRBV6-3 and TRBJ1-1; no firm D call. The V gene's germline CDR1 is MNHEY and CDR2 SVGEGT. The CDR3 is 11 amino acids. V was clipped by 3 bases and J by 7 bases, with 6 bases between them. The CDR3 sequence is CASSYGVEAFF. The DNA for the CDR3 is TGTGCCAGCAGTTATGGGGTTGAAGCTTTCTTT.

The chain uses TRBV9 and TRBJ1-2, with 10 bases fitting TRBD1. This CDR3 is 16 amino acids long. V trimming: 3 bases; J trimming: 6 bases; junction bases outside the gene matches: 11. Germline values: CDR1 SGDLS, CDR2 YYNGEE. This CDR3 is CASSAPIDGTGDGYTF. The DNA of the CDR3 is TGTGCCAGCAGCGCCCCCATTGATGGGACAGGGGATGGCTACACCTTC.

The V call is TRBV27, the J call TRBJ2-7; no clear D. Trimming took 3 bases from V and 3 from J, leaving 9 bases between them. The CDR3 runs to 13 residues. The germline CDR1 and CDR2 sequences are MNHEY and SMNVEV (reference sequence). CDR3 sequence reads: CASSFGQHYEQYF. The CDR3 DNA reads TGTGCCAGCAGTTTCGGGCAGCACTACGAGCAGTACTTC.

This clone was observed a single time. This chain joins TRBV2 and TRBJ2-5; 9 positions agree with TRBD2. The V gene's germline CDR1 is SNHLY and CDR2 FYNNEI. The CDR3 is made up of 13 amino acids. Trimming cost V 10 bases and J 1 base; bases outside gene matches: 4. The CDR3 protein is CATPSGIQETQYF. The CDR3 nucleotides read TGTGCCACACCTAGCGGGATCCAAGAGACCCAGTACTTC. The variable domain in full, completed from reference TRBV2 and TRBJ2-5, reads EPEVTQTPSHQVTQMGQEVILRCVPISNHLYFYWYRQILGQKVEFLVSFYNNEISEKSEIFDDQFSVERPDGSNFTLKIRSTKLEDSAMYFCATPSGIQETQYFGPGTRLLVL.

The chain recombines TRBV24-1 with TRBJ2-3; the D is unclear. Germline lookup yields CDR1 KGHDR and CDR2 SFDVKD. CDR3 length: 13 amino acids. Trimming removed 0 bases from V and 10 bases from J, with 10 bases in between. CDR3 in DNA: TGTGCCACCAGTGATTTGATACCCCCCGCGCAGTATTTT. As protein: CATSDLIPPAQYF.

About this clone: Other DNA sequences from this sample encode an identical CDR3 as well. The chain combines TRBV4-2 with TRBJ1-1, with D possibly being TRBD1 (6 bases). The CDR3 covers 14 residues. CDR1 and CDR2 (germline): LGHNA, YNFKEQ. V was trimmed by 0 bases and J by 1 base, leaving 6 bases between them. CDR3 nucleotides: TGTGCCAGCAGCCAAGACAGGGGGAACACTGAAGCTTTCTTT. This encodes CASSQDRGNTEAFF.

This chain links TRBV7-3 with TRBJ2-5; D unresolved. CDR3 length: 15 residues. The germline V gene encodes CDR1 SGHTA and CDR2 FQGTGA. Trimming pared 0 bases from V and 1 base from J, leaving 9 bases between. The CDR3 protein is CASSLTFASQETQYF. The DNA of the CDR3 is TGTGCCAGCAGCTTAACTTTCGCGAGCCAAGAGACCCAGTACTTC. Combining the CDR3 with reference TRBV7-3 and TRBJ2-5 gives the whole variable domain GAGVSQTPSNKVTEKGKYVELRCDPISGHTALYWYRQSLGQGPEFLIYFQGTGAADDSGLPNDRFFAVRPEGSVSTLKIQRTERGDSAVYLCASSLTFASQETQYFGPGTRLLVL.

DNA of the CDR3: TGTGCCAGTAGTTCGCGACAGGGTGGGAGAAACACTGAAGCTTTCTTT. Protein product: CASSSRQGGRNTEAFF. The rearrangement uses TRBV19 and TRBJ1-1; 7 positions match TRBD1. There are 16 residues in the CDR3. Germline CDR1 LNHDA, CDR2 SQIVND (reference sequence). Trimming cost V 5 bases and J 2 bases; bases outside gene matches: 11.

This chain uses TRBV5-1 with TRBJ2-2; 7 bases align to TRBD1. V dropped 5 bases and J dropped 2; count of bases not matched to a gene: 3. The CDR3 consists of 14 residues. CDR1 and CDR2 (germline): SGHRS, YFSETQ. The CDR3 loop reads CASRGTENTGELFF. As DNA, the CDR3 is TGCGCCAGCAGGGGGACAGAAAACACCGGGGAGCTGTTTTTT.

CDR3 loop: CASSLKNVAAPYNEQFF. As DNA, the CDR3 is TGCGCCAGCAGCCTGAAGAACGTGGCGGCCCCCTACAATGAGCAGTTCTTC. The genes are TRBV5-1 and TRBJ2-1; D ambiguous. This CDR3 has 17 amino acids. CDR1 SGHRS and CDR2 YFSETQ come from the germline V gene. The germline V and J ends were trimmed by 4 bases and 2 bases, with 19 bases remaining between them.

V is TRBV19 and J is TRBJ1-2, with D maybe TRBD1 (5 bases). The CDR3 consists of 16 residues. The germline V and J ends were trimmed by 1 base and 5 bases, with 17 bases remaining between them. Germline CDR1 and CDR2: LNHDA and SQIVND (reference sequence). CDR3 protein: CASSIVGEQERYGYTF. The CDR3 region has the DNA TGTGCCAGTAGTATAGTAGGGGAGCAGGAAAGGTATGGCTACACCTTC.

The CDR3 here is CASSQPPGQEGRGYTF. The CDR3 DNA follows: TGTGCCAGCAGTCAACCTCCGGGACAGGAAGGACGTGGCTACACCTTC. V usage is TRBV2 and J usage is TRBJ1-2, with 8 bases that match TRBD1. The CDR3 has 16 amino acids. Germline V lookup: CDR1 SNHLY, CDR2 FYNNEI. Trimming at V came to 5 bases and at J to 7 bases, leaving 15 bases not matched to a gene.

This clone was seen only once. The chain has TRBV19 and TRBJ1-1; TRBD1 might be the D (5 bases). The CDR3 contains 11 residues. Germline V gene sequence: CDR1 LNHDA, CDR2 SQIVND (reference sequence). Between the trimmed V and J ends, which lost 4 bases and 10 bases, there was a span of 10 bases. This CDR3 is CASSRGRVAFF. CDR3 nucleotide sequence: TGTGCCAGTAGTAGGGGCCGAGTAGCTTTCTTT.

V gene TRBV7-9 combines with J gene TRBJ2-7; D uncertain. With 7 bases removed from V and 2 bases from J, the gap between germline ends came to 15 bases. CDR3 length: 14 residues. In germline, CDR1 is SEHNR, CDR2 FQNEAQ (reference sequence). The CDR3 sequence is CASTAVARAYEQYF. The DNA of the CDR3 is TGTGCCAGCACCGCCGTGGCTAGGGCCTACGAGCAGTACTTC.

This clone has a handful of counts. The rearrangement joins TRBV19 to TRBJ2-2, with TRBD2 matching 8 bases. The J segment lost 4 bases and the V segment lost 6 bases, leaving 4 bases of the junction unmatched. Germline CDR1 reads LNHDA; CDR2 reads SQIVND (reference sequence). CDR3 length: 14 amino acids. This CDR3 reads CASSGSGSTGELFF. The DNA for the CDR3 is TGTGCCAGTAGCGGGAGCGGGAGCACCGGGGAGCTGTTTTTT.

The genes are TRBV19 and TRBJ1-1, with 8 bases that match TRBD1. The J segment lost 6 bases and the V segment lost 1 base, leaving 10 bases of the junction unmatched. Germline CDR1 is LNHDA and CDR2 is SQIVND (reference sequence). CDR3 length: 16 residues. The CDR3 region is CASSIGWGRGPPEAFF. The CDR3 bases are TGTGCCAGTAGTATAGGGTGGGGCAGGGGGCCCCCTGAAGCTTTCTTT.

This rearrangement joins TRBV28 to TRBJ2-7; D remains unclear. Germline V lookup: CDR1 MDHEN, CDR2 SYDVKM. Trimming pared 2 bases from V and 7 bases from J, leaving 9 bases between. The CDR3 extends over 12 amino acids. The CDR3 sequence is CASSLVDLEQYF. CDR3 nucleotide sequence: TGTGCCAGCAGTTTAGTCGACCTGGAGCAGTACTTC.

V and J are TRBV6-4 and TRBJ2-3; tentative D call: TRBD2 (6 bases). The V gene's germline CDR1 is MRHNA and CDR2 SNTAGT. This CDR3 contains 13 residues. The V end was cut by 2 bases, the J end by 5 bases, with 8 bases between. This chain's CDR3 is CASSDGGKDTQYF. The DNA of the CDR3 is TGTGCCAGCAGTGACGGGGGGAAAGATACGCAGTATTTT.

The chain links TRBV10-1 to TRBJ1-2; D call uncertain. This CDR3 comprises 17 residues. Germline CDR1 and CDR2: WNHNN and SYGVQD (reference sequence). The V end lost 7 bases, the J end lost 6 bases, and 27 bases lay between the germline ends. The CDR3 reads CASKAVEQTAMQDGYTF. CDR3 sequence (DNA): TGCGCCAGCAAGGCAGTGGAACAAACGGCGATGCAGGATGGCTACACCTTC.

The chain carries TRBV24-1 and TRBJ2-1; 14 nucleotides line up with TRBD2. After removal of 4 bases from V and 9 bases from J, the junction contained 4 bases not matched to a gene. CDR3 size: 15 residues. Germline CDR1 and CDR2: KGHDR and SFDVKD. CDR3 nucleotides: TGTGCCACCAGTGAGGGACTAGCGGGAGTAGGTGAGCAGTTCTTC. Protein sequence: CATSEGLAGVGEQFF.

The chain couples TRBV3-1 (or the pseudogene TRBV3-2) to TRBJ1-1; no firm D call. Germline CDR1 LGHDT, CDR2 YNNKEL (reference sequence). V was cut by 1 base and J by 0 bases, with 6 bases left in between. The CDR3 runs to 14 residues. The CDR3 DNA sequence: TGTGCCAGCAGCCAAGGGCGTTTGAACACTGAAGCTTTCTTT. It specifies CASSQGRLNTEAFF.

This clone has a single count. V and J are TRBV19 and TRBJ1-3; unclear D gene. This CDR3 is built from 13 residues. Germline V gives CDR1 LNHDA, CDR2 SQIVND (reference sequence). V was shortened by 8 bases and J by 1 base, with 9 bases between the two germline ends. CDR3 residues: CASSDTSGNTIYF. CDR3 coding DNA: TGTGCCAGTTCCGACACGTCTGGAAACACCATATATTTT.

The rearrangement links TRBV19 to TRBJ2-7; D is undetermined. In germline, CDR1 is LNHDA, CDR2 SQIVND (reference sequence). V was pared by 5 bases and J by 6 bases, with 14 bases between. This CDR3 contains 13 residues. CDR3: CASSSRAPVEQYF. The CDR3 coding sequence is TGTGCCAGTAGTTCCAGAGCTCCGGTCGAGCAGTACTTC.

The CDR3 spells CASSQVGASEAFF. The CDR3 DNA reads TGTGCCAGCAGCCAAGTAGGGGCTTCTGAAGCTTTCTTT. J is TRBJ1-1 and V is TRBV14; perhaps TRBD1 as D (5 bases). The germline CDR1 and CDR2 sequences are SGHDN and FVKESK. Trimming cost V 1 base and J 6 bases, with 9 bases left between them. The CDR3 is 13 residues long.

The chain uses TRBV24-1 and TRBJ2-3; 8 nucleotides agree with TRBD1. Germline CDR1 is KGHDR and CDR2 is SFDVKD. The CDR3 has 17 amino acids. V lost 0 bases and J lost 1; bases outside the gene matches: 5. CDR3 DNA sequence: TGTGCCACCAGTGATTTGACGCAGGGGGCGGGCACAGATACGCAGTATTTT. Its translation is CATSDLTQGAGTDTQYF.